The 30 T cell receptor beta chains below come from one sample, sequenced in a study of shared clonotypes between healthy human individuals. TCRdb's table, derived via immunoSEQ multiplex PCR, lists solely in-frame clones and lacks some. The table includes some 2,500,000 clones, roughly 93% detected once. Sequenced: naive CD4+ T cells from PBMCs. Regarding subset: CD45RA+ positively selected. The origin of the receptors is a man aged 18 to 29 in good health. Some clones in this sample may be carry-over from other donors' samples.

The chain employs TRBV6-5 and TRBJ1-1; D gene uncertain. V was shortened by 6 bases and J by 2 bases, with 13 bases between the two germline ends. CDR3 size: 14 residues. CDR1 is MNHEY, CDR2 SVGAGI, per germline. CDR3 coding DNA: TGTGCCAGCAGACCAGGACGTCCTAACACTGAAGCTTTCTTT. Translation: CASRPGRPNTEAFF.

This clone was seen just once. The chain recombines TRBV9 with TRBJ1-1, with TRBD1 as a possible D gene (5 bases). CDR1 is SGDLS, CDR2 YYNGEE, per germline. V was clipped by 4 bases and J by 5 bases, with 18 bases between them. The CDR3 covers 15 residues. The CDR3 spells CASSPSGAGLTEAFF. The CDR3 DNA reads as TGTGCCAGCAGCCCCTCTGGGGCAGGGCTGACTGAAGCTTTCTTT. Full variable domain (outside the CDR3, taken from reference TRBV9 and TRBJ1-1): DSGVTQTPKHLITATGQRVTLRCSPRSGDLSVYWYQQSLDQGLQFLIQYYNGEERAKGNILERFSAQQFPDLHSELNLSSLELGDSALYFCASSPSGAGLTEAFFGQGTRLTVV.

This chain connects TRBV19 to TRBJ1-4, with 8 bases fitting TRBD1. The CDR3 sequence is 18 residues long. Per germline, CDR1 LNHDA and CDR2 SQIVND (reference sequence). The J segment lost 0 bases and the V segment lost 7 bases, leaving 13 bases of the junction unmatched. DNA for the CDR3: TGTGCCAGTAATGGGGACAGGCGCGCTTTCGCAACTAATGAAAAACTGTTTTTT. This gives the protein CASNGDRRAFATNEKLFF.

V usage is TRBV5-6 and J usage is TRBJ2-1; D remains unclear. Trimming pared 6 bases from V and 4 bases from J, leaving 14 bases between. The CDR3 runs to 14 residues. CDR1 and CDR2 (germline): SGHDT, YYEEEE. The CDR3 spells CASKGPQGYNEQFF. As DNA, the CDR3 is TGTGCCAGCAAGGGCCCCCAAGGGTACAATGAGCAGTTCTTC.

The chain has TRBV7-2 and TRBJ2-7; the D gene is possibly TRBD1 (6 bases). The CDR3 length is 14 residues. Trimming took off 4 bases at V and 1 base at J, with 11 bases between the two ends. Germline-derived CDR1 and CDR2 are SGHTA and FQGNSA. CDR3 in amino acids: CASSYNRVSYEQYF. CDR3 bases: TGTGCCAGCAGCTACAACAGGGTATCCTACGAGCAGTACTTC. Supplemented by reference TRBV7-2 and TRBJ2-7, the full variable domain reads GAGVSQSPSNKVTEKGKDVELRCDPISGHTALYWYRQSLGQGLEFLIYFQGNSAPDKSGLPSDRFSAERTGGSVSTLTIQRTQQEDSAVYLCASSYNRVSYEQYFGPGTRLTVT.

The CDR3 region has the DNA TGTGCCAGCAGCCTCGGGACAGGGGGGCCCGAGCAGTACTTC. Translating it yields CASSLGTGGPEQYF. The chain uses TRBV9 and TRBJ2-7, with TRBD1 matching over 11 bases. The ends lost 4 bases at V and 6 bases at J; junction bases unmatched: 6. Germline-derived CDR1 and CDR2 are SGDLS and YYNGEE. This CDR3 spans 14 amino acids.

Remarks on this clone: The sample contains more than one DNA sequence encoding this CDR3. The J gene is TRBJ1-4, the V gene TRBV28; D is possibly TRBD1 (5 bases). Trimming took off 3 bases at V and 0 bases at J, with 8 bases between the two ends. This CDR3 contains 15 residues. From germline, CDR1 is MDHEN and CDR2 SYDVKM. The CDR3 sequence is CASSFLGATNEKLFF. The CDR3 DNA follows: TGTGCCAGCAGTTTCTTGGGGGCAACTAATGAAAAACTGTTTTTT.

The rearrangement joins TRBV18 to TRBJ2-1, with a tentative D call TRBD2 (5 bases). Germline V lookup: CDR1 KGHSH, CDR2 LQKENI. Trimming removed 3 bases from V and 6 bases from J, with 12 bases in between. The CDR3 consists of 14 residues. The CDR3 is CASSPASWGNEQFF. In DNA form, the CDR3 reads TGTGCCAGCTCACCCGCTAGCTGGGGCAATGAGCAGTTCTTC.

The rearrangement links TRBV5-6 to TRBJ1-2; D remains ambiguous. Deletions cut 0 bases from V and 1 base from J, with 10 bases between. This CDR3 is built from 15 residues. CDR1 and CDR2 (germline): SGHDT, YYEEEE. The CDR3 region is CASSLDVTGNYGYTF. CDR3 coding DNA: TGTGCCAGCAGCTTGGATGTAACGGGTAACTATGGCTACACCTTC. Together with reference TRBV5-6 and TRBJ1-2, the CDR3 gives the full variable domain: DAGVTQSPTHLIKTRGQQVTLRCSPKSGHDTVSWYQQALGQGPQFIFQYYEEEERQRGNFPDRFSGHQFPNYSSELNVNALLLGDSALYLCASSLDVTGNYGYTFGSGTRLTVV.

A note on this clone: Different DNA sequences within this sample yield the same CDR3. The V and J genes are TRBV27 and TRBJ2-1; no clear D gene. Germline V gene lookup returns CDR1 MNHEY and CDR2 SMNVEV (reference sequence). Trimming stripped 3 bases from V and 2 bases from J, with 2 bases between. The CDR3 is 12 amino acids. The CDR3 sequence is CASSFPYNEQFF. CDR3 coding DNA: TGTGCCAGCAGTTTCCCCTACAATGAGCAGTTCTTC.

The CDR3 region is CASSLGATYNQPQHF. CDR3 coding DNA: TGTGCCAGCAGTTTAGGGGCGACTTACAATCAGCCCCAGCATTTT. The chain has TRBV28 and TRBJ1-5; D possibly corresponds to TRBD1 (5 bases). The CDR3 has 15 residues. V was shortened by 2 bases and J by 3 bases, with 11 bases between the two germline ends. From germline, CDR1 is MDHEN and CDR2 SYDVKM.

The chain has TRBV19 and TRBJ1-5; TRBD1 aligns across 8 bases. Germline V gene sequence: CDR1 LNHDA, CDR2 SQIVND (reference sequence). This CDR3 has 18 amino acids. V trimming: 6 bases; J trimming: 0 bases; junction bases outside the gene matches: 13. The CDR3 loop reads CASRWSGTGGYSNQPQHF. The CDR3 coding sequence is TGTGCCAGTAGATGGAGCGGGACAGGCGGCTATAGCAATCAGCCCCAGCATTTT.

V gene TRBV25-1 combines with J gene TRBJ2-1; the D gene is possibly TRBD2 (6 bases). The CDR3 is 18 amino acids. Trimming cost V 2 bases and J 4 bases, with 21 bases left between them. Germline V gene data show CDR1 as MGHDK and CDR2 as SYGVNS. The CDR3 loop is CASSEGVSGRRGYNEQFF. For the CDR3, the DNA is TGTGCCAGCAGTGAAGGTGTGAGCGGCAGGAGGGGATACAATGAGCAGTTCTTC.

V usage is TRBV7-2 and J usage is TRBJ2-7, with 8 bases identical to TRBD1. Germline CDR1 reads SGHTA; CDR2 reads FQGNSA. The V and J ends lost 5 bases and 2 bases, in that order; junction bases with no gene match: 8. CDR3 length equals 15 residues. The CDR3 loop reads CASSHGTGVAYEQYF. The DNA of the CDR3 is TGTGCCAGCAGCCACGGGACAGGTGTTGCCTACGAGCAGTACTTC.

The chain's CDR3 is CASSGQGLNEKLFF. In nucleotides, the CDR3 is TGTGCCAGTAGTGGACAGGGCCTTAATGAAAAACTGTTTTTT. The J gene is TRBJ1-4, the V gene TRBV19, with 8 bases aligning to TRBD1. The CDR3 is 14 residues long. Germline trimming cut 5 bases from V and 4 bases from J; bases unmatched to any gene: 3. Germline lookup yields CDR1 LNHDA and CDR2 SQIVND (reference sequence).

V usage is TRBV7-9 and J usage is TRBJ1-2, with 8 positions matching TRBD1. Germline CDR1 and CDR2: SEHNR and FQNEAQ (reference sequence). CDR3 length: 15 residues. V lost 5 bases to trimming and J lost 8 bases; unmatched junction nucleotides: 13. The CDR3 here is CASSPRQGALDGYTF. DNA of the CDR3: TGTGCCAGCAGCCCTCGGCAGGGGGCATTAGACGGCTACACCTTC.

The chain carries TRBV7-8 and TRBJ2-5; the D gene could be TRBD1 or TRBD2 (5 bases each). CDR3 length: 17 residues. With 5 bases removed from V and 3 bases from J, the gap between germline ends came to 22 bases. Germline CDR1 and CDR2: SGHVS and FQNEAQ. The CDR3: CASSTRYRDAYEETQYF. DNA of the CDR3: TGTGCCAGCAGCACTAGGTACCGGGACGCGTATGAAGAGACCCAGTACTTC.

This clone was counted a single time. V usage is TRBV11-2 and J usage is TRBJ2-1, with D possibly TRBD2 on 6 matching bases. Germline V lookup: CDR1 SGHAT, CDR2 FQNNGV. Trimming removed 1 base from V and 4 bases from J, with 11 bases in between. The CDR3 totals 15 residues. For the CDR3, the DNA is TGTGCCAGCAGCTTAGGGCTAGCGAGGTACAATGAGCAGTTCTTC. This sequence encodes CASSLGLARYNEQFF.

The chain combines TRBV5-1 with TRBJ2-1; 8 bases line up with TRBD1. The germline gives CDR1 SGHRS, CDR2 YFSETQ. The junction had 2 bases not matched to a gene; V was cut back by 3 bases and J by 3 bases. The CDR3 runs to 14 residues. The CDR3 is CASSYGQGYNEQFF. In DNA, the CDR3 is TGCGCCAGCAGCTACGGACAGGGCTACAATGAGCAGTTCTTC.

The rearrangement links TRBV30 to TRBJ2-7; TRBD1 is a possible D gene (5 bases). V was clipped by 8 bases and J by 3 bases, with 17 bases between them. CDR1 is GTSNPN and CDR2 is SVGIG in the germline V gene (reference sequence). CDR3 length: 13 residues. The CDR3 loop reads CAGRVNGIYEQYF. In DNA, the CDR3 is TGTGCCGGCAGGGTAAATGGGATCTACGAGCAGTACTTC. Drawing the rest from reference TRBV30 and TRBJ2-7, the complete variable domain is SQTIHQWPATLVQPVGSPLSLECTVEGTSNPNLYWYRQAAGRGLQLLFYSVGIGQISSEVPQNLSASRPQDRQFILSSKKLLLSDSGFYLCAGRVNGIYEQYFGPGTRLTVT.

This clone appeared a single time. The rearrangement links TRBV5-4 to TRBJ1-4; no firm D call. The V end lost 4 bases, the J end lost 3 bases, and 10 bases lay between the germline ends. The CDR3 consists of 14 residues. Germline CDR1 SGHNT, CDR2 YYREEE (reference sequence). The CDR3 nucleotides read TGTGCCAGCAGCGAGGAGGTTGCTAATGAAAAACTGTTTTTT. Encoded protein: CASSEEVANEKLFF.

This sequence joins TRBV5-6 and TRBJ1-2; 10 nucleotides line up with TRBD1. This CDR3 has 18 residues. The V gene end was trimmed by 3 bases and the J gene end by 8 bases; junction bases not matched to a gene: 19. Germline V lookup: CDR1 SGHDT, CDR2 YYEEEE. The CDR3 region has the DNA TGTGCCAGCAGCTCGAAGTGGGCCTCCCGACAGGGGGCGCAGGGCTACACCTTC. It yields the protein CASSSKWASRQGAQGYTF.

The chain combines TRBV19 with TRBJ1-4, with D unresolved. The CDR3 runs to 14 residues. V was trimmed by 2 bases and J by 8 bases, leaving 12 bases between them. Germline V gives CDR1 LNHDA, CDR2 SQIVND (reference sequence). CDR3 sequence: CASSIMPREEKLFF. Written as DNA, the CDR3 is TGTGCCAGTAGTATAATGCCCCGGGAGGAAAAACTGTTTTTT.

On this clone: The same CDR3 arises from other DNA sequences in this sample as well. J is TRBJ1-2 and V is TRBV20-1; no firm D call. This CDR3 is 11 amino acids long. Germline CDR1 and CDR2: DFQATT and SNEGSKA (reference sequence). Trimming removed 1 base from V and 3 bases from J, with 3 bases in between. The CDR3 protein is CSARVDYGYTF. In DNA form, the CDR3 reads TGCAGTGCTAGAGTCGACTATGGCTACACCTTC.

The CDR3 loop is CASSHRTGGMGGYTF. The CDR3 nucleotides read TGTGCCAGCAGCCACCGGACAGGGGGCATGGGTGGCTACACCTTC. The chain couples TRBV5-8 to TRBJ1-2; 11 bases fit TRBD1. Germline CDR1 SGHTS, CDR2 YDEGEE. CDR3 size: 15 residues. The J segment lost 7 bases and the V segment lost 4 bases, leaving 9 bases of the junction unmatched.

The chain couples TRBV6-5 to TRBJ2-2, with D tentatively TRBD1 (5 bases). The CDR3 length is 13 residues. CDR1 is MNHEY, CDR2 SVGAGI, per germline. The germline V and J ends were trimmed by 6 bases and 3 bases, with 8 bases remaining between them. CDR3 DNA sequence: TGTGCCAGCAGCAGGACACACACCGGGGAGCTGTTTTTT. As protein: CASSRTHTGELFF.

The chain is built from TRBV6-1 and TRBJ1-2; D unclear. Trimming took 4 bases from V and 5 from J, leaving 11 bases between them. The CDR3 is 13 residues long. The V gene's germline CDR1 is MNHNS and CDR2 SASEGT. The CDR3 nucleotides read TGTGCCAGCAGTGTAGGAAACAGATATGGCTACACCTTC. It is translated as CASSVGNRYGYTF.

The chain carries TRBV4-3 and TRBJ2-4, with 14 bases matching TRBD2. The CDR3 is made up of 18 amino acids. V gave up 3 bases and J gave up 10 bases; unmatched junction bases: 14. Germline V lookup: CDR1 LGHNA, CDR2 YSLEER. This CDR3 reads CASSQPPRGLAGAGIQYF. The CDR3 nucleotides are TGCGCCAGCAGCCAGCCCCCAAGGGGACTAGCGGGAGCTGGGATTCAGTACTTC.

The rearrangement uses TRBV11-3 and TRBJ2-5, with no clear D. Germline CDR1 SGHNT, CDR2 YENEEA. Trimming pared 4 bases from V and 2 bases from J, leaving 14 bases between. The CDR3 is 15 amino acids. The CDR3 nucleotides read TGTGCCAGCAGCTCCGGGCTCGCACCGCAAGAGACCCAGTACTTC. Its translation: CASSSGLAPQETQYF.

The chain combines TRBV19 with TRBJ2-7, with TRBD1 matching over 9 bases. CDR1 LNHDA and CDR2 SQIVND come from the germline V gene (reference sequence). The CDR3 is 15 residues long. The J segment lost 3 bases and the V segment lost 5 bases, leaving 8 bases of the junction unmatched. The chain's CDR3 is CASSVAGTGIYEQYF. As DNA, the CDR3 is TGTGCCAGTAGTGTTGCCGGGACAGGGATCTACGAGCAGTACTTC.